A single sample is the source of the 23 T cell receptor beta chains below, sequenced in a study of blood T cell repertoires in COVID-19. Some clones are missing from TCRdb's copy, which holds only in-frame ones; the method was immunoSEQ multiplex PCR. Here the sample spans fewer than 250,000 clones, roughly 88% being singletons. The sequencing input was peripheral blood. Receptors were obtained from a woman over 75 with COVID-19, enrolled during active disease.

The DNA for the CDR3 is TGTGCCAGCAGCTTAGGGACTGGGGGGGACCCCCAGCATTTT. It codes for CASSLGTGGDPQHF. The chain couples TRBV11-2 to TRBJ1-5; D might be TRBD1 (5 bases). From germline, CDR1 is SGHAT and CDR2 FQNNGV. There are 14 residues in the CDR3. Trimming took 1 base from V and 10 from J, leaving 14 bases between them.

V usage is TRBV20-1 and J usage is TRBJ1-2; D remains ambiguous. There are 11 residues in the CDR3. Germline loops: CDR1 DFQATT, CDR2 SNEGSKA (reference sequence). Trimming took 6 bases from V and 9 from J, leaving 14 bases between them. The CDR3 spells CSASPTASYTF. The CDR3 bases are TGCAGTGCCTCACCGACTGCGAGCTACACCTTC.

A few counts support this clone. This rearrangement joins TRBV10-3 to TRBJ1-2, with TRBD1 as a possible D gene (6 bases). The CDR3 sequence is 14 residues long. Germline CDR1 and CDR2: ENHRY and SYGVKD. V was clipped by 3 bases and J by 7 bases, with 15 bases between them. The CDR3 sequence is CAISDWGGLGGYTF. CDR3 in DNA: TGTGCCATCAGTGATTGGGGGGGCCTAGGTGGCTACACCTTC.

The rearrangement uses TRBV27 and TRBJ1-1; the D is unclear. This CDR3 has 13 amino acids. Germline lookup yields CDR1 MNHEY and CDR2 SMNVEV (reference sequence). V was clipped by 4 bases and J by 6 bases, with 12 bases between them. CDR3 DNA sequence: TGTGCCAGCAGTTCCTTCAGATTTTCTGAAGCTTTCTTT. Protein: CASSSFRFSEAFF.

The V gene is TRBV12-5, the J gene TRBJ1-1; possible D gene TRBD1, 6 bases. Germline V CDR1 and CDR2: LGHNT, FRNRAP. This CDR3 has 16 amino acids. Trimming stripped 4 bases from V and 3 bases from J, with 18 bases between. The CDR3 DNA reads TGTGCTAGTGGTTCACAACGCGGGGGGGCCGACACTGAAGCTTTCTTT. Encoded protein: CASGSQRGGADTEAFF.

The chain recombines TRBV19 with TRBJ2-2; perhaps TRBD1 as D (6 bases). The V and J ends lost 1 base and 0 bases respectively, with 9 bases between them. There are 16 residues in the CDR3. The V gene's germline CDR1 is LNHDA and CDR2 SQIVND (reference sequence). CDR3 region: CASSIGAGANTGELFF. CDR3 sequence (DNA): TGTGCCAGTAGTATAGGGGCAGGGGCGAACACCGGGGAGCTGTTTTTT.

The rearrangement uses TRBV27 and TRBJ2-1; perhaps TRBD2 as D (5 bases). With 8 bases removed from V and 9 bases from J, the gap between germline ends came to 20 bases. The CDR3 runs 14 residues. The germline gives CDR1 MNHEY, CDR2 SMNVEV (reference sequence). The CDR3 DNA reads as TGTGCCAGCCGGCGAGGGCCCAGATGGGGTGAGCAGTTCTTC. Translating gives CASRRGPRWGEQFF.

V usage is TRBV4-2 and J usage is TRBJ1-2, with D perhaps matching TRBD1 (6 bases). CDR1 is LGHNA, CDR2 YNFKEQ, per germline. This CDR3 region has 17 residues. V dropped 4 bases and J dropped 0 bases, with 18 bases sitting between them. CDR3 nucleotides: TGTGCCAGCAGCCCGTTCCACCAGGGGCGCCCTAACTATGGCTACACCTTC. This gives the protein CASSPFHQGRPNYGYTF.

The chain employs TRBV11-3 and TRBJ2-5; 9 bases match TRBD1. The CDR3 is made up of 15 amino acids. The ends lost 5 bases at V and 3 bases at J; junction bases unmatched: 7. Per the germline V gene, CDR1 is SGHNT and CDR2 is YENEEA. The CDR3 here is CASSTRQGGEETQYF. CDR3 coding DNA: TGTGCCAGCAGCACGAGACAGGGGGGAGAAGAGACCCAGTACTTC. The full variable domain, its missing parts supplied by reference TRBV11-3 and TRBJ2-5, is EAGVVQSPRYKIIEKKQPVAFWCNPISGHNTLYWYLQNLGQGPELLIRYENEEAVDDSQLPKDRFSAERLKGVDSTLKIQPAELGDSAVYLCASSTRQGGEETQYFGPGTRLLVL.

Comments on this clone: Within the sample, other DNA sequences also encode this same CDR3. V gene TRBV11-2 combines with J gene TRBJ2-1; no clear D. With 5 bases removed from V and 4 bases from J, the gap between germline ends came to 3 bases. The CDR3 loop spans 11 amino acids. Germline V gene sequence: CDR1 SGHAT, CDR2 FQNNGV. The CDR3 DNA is TGTGCCAGCAGCCGGTACAATGAGCAGTTCTTC. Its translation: CASSRYNEQFF.

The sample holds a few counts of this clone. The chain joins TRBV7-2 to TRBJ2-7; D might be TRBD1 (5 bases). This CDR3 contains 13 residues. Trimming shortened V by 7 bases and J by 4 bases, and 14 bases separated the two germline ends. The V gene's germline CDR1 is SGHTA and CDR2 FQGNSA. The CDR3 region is CASTIGVQYEQYF. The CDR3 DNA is TGTGCCAGCACCATAGGGGTACAGTACGAGCAGTACTTC.

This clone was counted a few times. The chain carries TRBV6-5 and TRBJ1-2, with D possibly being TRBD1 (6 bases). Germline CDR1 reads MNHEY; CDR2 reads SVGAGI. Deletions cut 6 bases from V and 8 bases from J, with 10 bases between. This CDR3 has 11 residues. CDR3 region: CASRQGFGYTF. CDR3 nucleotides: TGTGCCAGCAGACAGGGTTTCGGCTACACCTTC.

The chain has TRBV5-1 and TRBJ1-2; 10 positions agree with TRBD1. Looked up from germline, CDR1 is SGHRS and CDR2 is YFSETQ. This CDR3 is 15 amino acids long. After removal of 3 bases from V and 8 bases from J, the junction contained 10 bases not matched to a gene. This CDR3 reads CASSSVGGQGLGYTF. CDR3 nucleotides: TGCGCCAGCAGCTCCGTTGGGGGACAGGGGCTCGGCTACACCTTC.

The CDR3, as DNA: TGTGCCAGCAGTTTATCGGCCGGACACTCCTACAATGAGCAGTTCTTC. Translating it yields CASSLSAGHSYNEQFF. The rearrangement links TRBV28 to TRBJ2-1, with D tentatively TRBD1 (5 bases). This CDR3 is built from 16 residues. The V end was cut by 1 base, the J end by 0 bases, with 10 bases between. Germline V gives CDR1 MDHEN, CDR2 SYDVKM.

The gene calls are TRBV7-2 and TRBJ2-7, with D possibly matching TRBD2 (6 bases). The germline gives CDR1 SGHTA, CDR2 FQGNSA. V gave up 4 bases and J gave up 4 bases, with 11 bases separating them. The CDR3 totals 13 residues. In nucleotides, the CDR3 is TGTGCCAGCAGCTCCGGGGGATCTTACGAGCAGTACTTC. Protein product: CASSSGGSYEQYF.

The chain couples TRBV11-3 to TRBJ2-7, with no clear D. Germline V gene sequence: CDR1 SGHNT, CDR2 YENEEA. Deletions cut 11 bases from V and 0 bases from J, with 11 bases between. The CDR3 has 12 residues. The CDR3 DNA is TGTGCCTGCAAATATAGCTCCTACGAGCAGTACGTC. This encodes CACKYSSYEQYV.

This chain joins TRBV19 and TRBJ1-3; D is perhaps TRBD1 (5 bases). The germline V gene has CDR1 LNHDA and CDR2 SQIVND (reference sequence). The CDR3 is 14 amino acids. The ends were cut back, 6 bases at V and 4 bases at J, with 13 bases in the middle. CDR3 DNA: TGTGCCAGTAGCGAACTCCGACAGGGAAACACCATATATTTT. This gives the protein CASSELRQGNTIYF.

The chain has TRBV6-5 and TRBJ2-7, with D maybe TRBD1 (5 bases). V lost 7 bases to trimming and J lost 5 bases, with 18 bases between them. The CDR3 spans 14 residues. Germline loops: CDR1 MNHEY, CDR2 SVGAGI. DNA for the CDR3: TGTGCCAGCACTCCACAGGAAAAGTCGGACGAGCAGTACTTC. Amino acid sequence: CASTPQEKSDEQYF.

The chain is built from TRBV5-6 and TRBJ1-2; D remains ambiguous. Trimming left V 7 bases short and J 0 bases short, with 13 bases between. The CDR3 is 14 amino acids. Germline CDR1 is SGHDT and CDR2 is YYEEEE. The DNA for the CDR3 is TGTGCCAGCGGTCTTCGGGAAACTAACTATGGCTACACCTTC. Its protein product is CASGLRETNYGYTF.

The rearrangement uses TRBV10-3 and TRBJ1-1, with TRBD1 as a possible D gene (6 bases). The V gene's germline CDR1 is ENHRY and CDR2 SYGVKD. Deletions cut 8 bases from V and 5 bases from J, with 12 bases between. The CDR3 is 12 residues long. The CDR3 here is CAISEGVTEAFF. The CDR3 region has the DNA TGTGCCATCTCTGAGGGGGTGACTGAAGCTTTCTTT.

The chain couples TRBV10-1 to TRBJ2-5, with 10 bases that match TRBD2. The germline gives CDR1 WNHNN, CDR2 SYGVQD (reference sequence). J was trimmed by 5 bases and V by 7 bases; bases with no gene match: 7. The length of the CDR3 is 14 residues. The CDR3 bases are TGCGCCAGCAACCCCGGACTAGCGGTGGAGACCCAGTACTTC. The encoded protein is CASNPGLAVETQYF.

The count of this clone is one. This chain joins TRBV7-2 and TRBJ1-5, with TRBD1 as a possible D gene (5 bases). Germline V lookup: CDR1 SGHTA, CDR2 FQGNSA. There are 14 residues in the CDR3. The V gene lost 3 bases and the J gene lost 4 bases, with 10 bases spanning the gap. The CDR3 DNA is TGTGCCAGCAGCTTGGGGCAAGGGAATCAGCCCCAGCATTTT. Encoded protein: CASSLGQGNQPQHF.

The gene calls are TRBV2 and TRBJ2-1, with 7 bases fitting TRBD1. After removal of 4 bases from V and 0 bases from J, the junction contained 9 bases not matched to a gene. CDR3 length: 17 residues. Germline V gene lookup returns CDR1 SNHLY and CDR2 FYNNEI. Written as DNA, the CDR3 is TGTGCCAGCAGTGGACAGGGAGAGAGGGACTCCTACAATGAGCAGTTCTTC. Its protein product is CASSGQGERDSYNEQFF.